This section outlines one T cell receptor (beta chain) sequence together with its context. Antigen: not known. These data originate in a study of cytomegalovirus exposure and HLA in healthy donors. V gave up 4 bases and J gave up 6 bases; unmatched junction bases: 3. The V gene's germline CDR1 is SGDLS and CDR2 YYNGEE. The CDR3 spans 12 residues. The PCR made use of 60 Vbeta and 13 Jbeta primers. TCRdb keeps only in-frame clones here, not all; method: immunoSEQ multiplex PCR. The sample lists more than 110,000 clones, around 77% occurring once. Study-level findings and limits: A few V segments could not be told apart, such as TRBV6-2 and TRBV6-3, and were left out.

The sample consisted of PBMCs. J is TRBJ1-2 and V is TRBV9, with 7 nucleotides matching TRBD1. This TCR was sampled from a man aged 18 to 29 in good health and CMV-seronegative. CDR3 amino acids: CASSTTGDGYTF. CDR3 DNA: TGTGCCAGCAGCACCACAGGGGATGGCTACACCTTC.